These T cell receptor beta chains were read from a single sample in a study of blood T cell repertoires in COVID-19. Generated by immunoSEQ multiplex PCR, the TCRdb table keeps only in-frame clones and is missing some. The sample shows 55,000 to 75,000 clones, 82% of them seen only once. The sample taken for sequencing was peripheral blood. These receptor sequences come from an elderly man with active COVID-19. Each CDR3 is given with its conserved first and last residue. The D gene is left open where the match is weak. Size is stated for part of the rows, as once, few or many counts, or as a class when the clone is expanded.

d_call j_call v_call clone_size cdr3_aa cdr3_nt
TRBD1 TRBJ2-2 TRBV2 few CASSSGTETGELFF TGTGCCAGCAGTTCCGGGACAGAAACCGGGGAGCTGTTTTTT
TRBD2 TRBJ2-7 TRBV4-3 . CASSQARTSDEQYF TGCGCCAGCAGCCAAGCCCGGACTAGCGACGAGCAGTACTTC
. TRBJ1-4 TRBV9 . CASSAQGHPRKLFF TGTGCCAGCAGCGCTCAAGGACATCCCCGAAAACTGTTTTTT
TRBD2 TRBJ2-1 TRBV9 . CASSVVAGGSNEQFF TGTGCCAGCAGCGTAGTGGCGGGAGGATCCAATGAGCAGTTCTTC
TRBD2 TRBJ2-5 TRBV2 once CATSLAGAPETQYF TGTGCCACCAGCTTAGCGGGGGCACCAGAGACCCAGTACTTC
. TRBJ1-4 TRBV4-3 . CASSQSAGGAAEKLFF TGCGCCAGCAGCCAAAGCGCTGGGGGCGCAGCAGAAAAACTGTTTTTT
. TRBJ2-2 TRBV30 . CAWRHTGELFF TGTGCCTGGAGACATACGGGGGAGCTGTTTTTT
TRBD2 TRBJ2-3 TRBV15 . CATSGRLAGTALRGTDTQYF TGTGCCACCAGCGGAAGACTAGCGGGAACCGCTTTAAGGGGCACAGATACGCAGTATTTT
. TRBJ1-2 TRBV7-9 few CASSLGGGGYTF TGTGCCAGCAGCCTTGGCGGAGGCGGCTACACCTTC
. TRBJ1-2 TRBV7-2 . CASSLGQHGYTF TGTGCCAGCAGCTTAGGACAGCATGGCTACACCTTC
TRBD1 TRBJ1-2 TRBV19 . CASSGTANYGYTF TGTGCCAGTAGTGGGACAGCAAACTATGGCTACACCTTC
. TRBJ2-6 TRBV19 . CASSPSSSGANVLTF TGTGCCAGTAGCCCCAGTTCGTCAGGGGCCAACGTCCTGACTTTC
. TRBJ2-1 TRBV9 . CASSVALAGEQFF TGTGCCAGCAGCGTAGCTCTAGCAGGTGAGCAGTTCTTC
TRBD1 TRBJ1-2 TRBV20-1 . CSASMTGLAGGYTF TGCAGTGCTAGTATGACAGGGTTGGCAGGTGGCTACACCTTC
TRBD2 TRBJ2-7 TRBV27 once CASSYKYPRTSGRAIPYEQYF TGTGCCAGCAGCTACAAATACCCCAGGACTAGCGGGAGGGCCATCCCCTACGAGCAGTACTTC
. TRBJ1-3 TRBV5-6 . CASRSTGAGNTIYF TGTGCCAGCAGATCTACAGGAGCTGGAAACACCATATATTTT
TRBD1 TRBJ1-5 TRBV18 . CASSYNRGSQHF TGTGCCAGCTCCTACAACAGGGGTAGCCAGCATTTT
. TRBJ2-1 TRBV27 . CASSLGGMKFSQFF TGTGCCAGCAGTTTGGGGGGTATGAAGTTTAGCCAGTTCTTC
TRBD1 TRBJ1-1 TRBV7-9 . CASSRDRSEAFF TGTGCCAGCAGCCGGGACAGGAGCGAAGCTTTCTTT
TRBD1 TRBJ1-4 TRBV30 . CAWSWGQGNEKLFF TGTGCCTGGAGTTGGGGACAGGGAAATGAAAAACTGTTTTTT
TRBD1 TRBJ2-7 TRBV19 . CASSGGQLYEQYF TGTGCCAGTAGTGGGGGACAGCTCTACGAGCAGTACTTC
. TRBJ2-5 TRBV3-1/TRBV3-2 . CASSQLGGMGGETQYF TGTGCCAGCAGCCAATTGGGCGGGATGGGCGGTGAGACCCAGTACTTC
. TRBJ2-1 TRBV24-1 . CATSDLTGFSYNEQFF TGTGCCACCAGTGATTTAACAGGGTTTTCCTACAATGAGCAGTTCTTC
. TRBJ1-4 TRBV2 . CASTVGTPEKLFF TGTGCCAGCACGGTAGGGACACCTGAAAAACTGTTTTTT
TRBD2 TRBJ2-1 TRBV9 . CASSAMTSGGAINEQFF TGTGCCAGCAGCGCAATGACTAGCGGGGGGGCTATCAATGAGCAGTTCTTC
. TRBJ2-7 TRBV4-3 . CASSQERLVAYEQYF TGCGCCAGCAGCCAAGAGAGACTAGTAGCCTACGAGCAGTACTTC